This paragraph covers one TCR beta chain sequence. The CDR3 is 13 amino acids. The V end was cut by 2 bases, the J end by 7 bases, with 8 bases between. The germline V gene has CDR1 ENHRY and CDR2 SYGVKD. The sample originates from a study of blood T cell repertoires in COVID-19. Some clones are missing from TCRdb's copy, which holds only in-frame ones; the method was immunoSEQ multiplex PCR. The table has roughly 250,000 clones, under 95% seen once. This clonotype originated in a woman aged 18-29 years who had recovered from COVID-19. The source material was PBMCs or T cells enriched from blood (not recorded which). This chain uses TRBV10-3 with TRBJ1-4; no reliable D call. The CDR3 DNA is TGTGCCATCAGTGAGGGGCAGATTGAAAAACTGTTTTTT. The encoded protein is CAISEGQIEKLFF.